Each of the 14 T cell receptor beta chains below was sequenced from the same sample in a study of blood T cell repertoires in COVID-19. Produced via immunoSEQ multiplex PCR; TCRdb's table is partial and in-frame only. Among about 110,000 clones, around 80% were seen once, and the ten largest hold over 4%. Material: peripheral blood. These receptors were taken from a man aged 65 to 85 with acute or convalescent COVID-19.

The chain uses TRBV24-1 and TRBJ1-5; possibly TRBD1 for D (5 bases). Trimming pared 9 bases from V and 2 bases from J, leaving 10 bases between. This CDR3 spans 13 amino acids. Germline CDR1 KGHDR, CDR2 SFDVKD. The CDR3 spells CATQGDGNQPQHF. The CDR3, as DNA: TGTGCCACCCAGGGTGATGGCAATCAGCCCCAGCATTTT.

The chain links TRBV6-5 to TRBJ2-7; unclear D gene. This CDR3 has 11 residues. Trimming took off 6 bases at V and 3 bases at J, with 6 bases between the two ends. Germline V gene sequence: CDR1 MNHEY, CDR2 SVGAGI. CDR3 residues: CASRQFYEQYF. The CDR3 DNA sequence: TGTGCCAGCAGACAGTTCTACGAGCAGTACTTC.

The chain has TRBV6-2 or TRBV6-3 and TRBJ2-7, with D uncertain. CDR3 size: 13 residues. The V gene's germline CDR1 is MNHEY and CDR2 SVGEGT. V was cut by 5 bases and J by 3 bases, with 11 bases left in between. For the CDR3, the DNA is TGTGCCAGCAGTCCGAGAGCTGGCTACGAGCAGTACTTC. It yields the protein CASSPRAGYEQYF.

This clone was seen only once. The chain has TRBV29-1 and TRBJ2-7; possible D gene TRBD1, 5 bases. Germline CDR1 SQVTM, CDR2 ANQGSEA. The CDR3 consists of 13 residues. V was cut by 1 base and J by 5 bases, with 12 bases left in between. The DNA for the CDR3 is TGCAGCGTTGAAGGAGACAGTAGCAACGAGCAGTACTTC. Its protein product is CSVEGDSSNEQYF.

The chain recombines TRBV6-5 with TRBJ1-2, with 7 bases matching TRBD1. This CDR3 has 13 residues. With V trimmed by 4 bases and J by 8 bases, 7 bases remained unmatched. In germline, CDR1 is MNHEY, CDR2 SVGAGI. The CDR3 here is CASSFDRVVGYTF. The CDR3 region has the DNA TGTGCCAGCAGTTTCGACAGGGTGGTCGGCTACACCTTC.

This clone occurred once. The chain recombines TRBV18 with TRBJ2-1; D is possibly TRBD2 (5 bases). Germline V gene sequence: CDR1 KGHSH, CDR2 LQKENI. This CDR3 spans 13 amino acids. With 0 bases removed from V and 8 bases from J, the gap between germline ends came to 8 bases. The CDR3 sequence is CASSPPDLDEQFF. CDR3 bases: TGTGCCAGCTCACCACCGGACTTGGATGAGCAGTTCTTC.

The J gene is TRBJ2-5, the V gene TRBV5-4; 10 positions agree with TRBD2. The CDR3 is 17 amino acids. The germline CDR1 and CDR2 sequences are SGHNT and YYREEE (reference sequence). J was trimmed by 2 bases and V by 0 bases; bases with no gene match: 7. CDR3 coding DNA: TGTGCCAGCAGCTTGGCGGCTAGCGGGGGCAATCAAGAGACCCAGTACTTC. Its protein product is CASSLAASGGNQETQYF.

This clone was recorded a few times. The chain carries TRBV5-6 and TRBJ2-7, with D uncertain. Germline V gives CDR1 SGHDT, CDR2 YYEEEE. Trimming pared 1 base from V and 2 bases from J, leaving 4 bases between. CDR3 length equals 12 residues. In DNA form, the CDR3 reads TGTGCCAGCAGCTTGTCTCCCTACGAGCAGTACTTC. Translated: CASSLSPYEQYF.

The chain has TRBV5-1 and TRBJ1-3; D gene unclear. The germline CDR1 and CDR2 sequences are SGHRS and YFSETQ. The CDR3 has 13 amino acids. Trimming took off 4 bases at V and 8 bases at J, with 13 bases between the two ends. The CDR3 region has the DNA TGCGCCAGCAGCCCCTCGACTTGGGACACCATATATTTT. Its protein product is CASSPSTWDTIYF.

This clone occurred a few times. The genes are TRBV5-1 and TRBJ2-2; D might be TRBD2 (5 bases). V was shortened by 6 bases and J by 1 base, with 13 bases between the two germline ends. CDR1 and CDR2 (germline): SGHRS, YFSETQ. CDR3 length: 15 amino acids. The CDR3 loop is CASKKPRGNTGELFF. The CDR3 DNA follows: TGCGCCAGCAAAAAACCTCGGGGGAACACCGGGGAGCTGTTTTTT.

For the CDR3, the DNA is TGTGCCAGCAGTACAGGACAGTCTCCAGTTTTAGGGGAGCTGTTTTTT. This gives the protein CASSTGQSPVLGELFF. The chain uses TRBV6-6 and TRBJ2-2; D is perhaps TRBD1 (6 bases). V gave up 5 bases and J gave up 8 bases, with 21 bases separating them. This CDR3 spans 16 amino acids. The V gene's germline CDR1 is MNHNY and CDR2 SVGAGI (reference sequence).

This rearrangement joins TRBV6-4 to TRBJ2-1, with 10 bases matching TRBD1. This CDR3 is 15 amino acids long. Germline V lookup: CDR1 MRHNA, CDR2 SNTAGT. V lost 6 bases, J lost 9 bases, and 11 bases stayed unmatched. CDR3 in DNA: TGTGCCAGCAGCGTCGGGACAGGGGACGGGGGTGAGCAGTTCTTC. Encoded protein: CASSVGTGDGGEQFF.

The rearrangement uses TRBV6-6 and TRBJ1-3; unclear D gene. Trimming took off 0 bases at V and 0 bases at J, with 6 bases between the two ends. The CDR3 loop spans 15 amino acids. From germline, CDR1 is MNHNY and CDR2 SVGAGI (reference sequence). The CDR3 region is CASSYSRDSGNTIYF. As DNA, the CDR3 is TGTGCCAGCAGTTACTCGCGCGACTCTGGAAACACCATATATTTT.

CDR3 nucleotides: TGCGCCAGCAGCCCCCGGGACAGGGGCCAATCACCCCTCCACTTT. Translating gives CASSPRDRGQSPLHF. The rearrangement joins TRBV5-1 to TRBJ1-6, with 10 bases aligning to TRBD1. There are 15 residues in the CDR3. Trimming cost V 4 bases and J 10 bases; bases outside gene matches: 8. The germline V gene encodes CDR1 SGHRS and CDR2 YFSETQ.